The rows below give T cell receptor beta chains drawn from one sample of a study of blood T cell repertoires in COVID-19. This table comes from immunoSEQ multiplex PCR, and its TCRdb copy is limited to in-frame clones, with some not included. The data hold tens of thousands of clones, with around 83% observed a single time. Sequencing used peripheral blood. All receptors derive from a human donor with acute or convalescent COVID-19. The donor label of this sample is uncertain. Both conserved end residues are trimmed from each CDR3. Some rows have no size entry. The others give once, few or many, or a class for an expanded clone.

J	V	size	CDR3
TRBJ1-3	TRBV5-1	NA	ASSLTGGQGNTIY
TRBJ1-1	TRBV29-1	NA	SVATEMNTEAF
TRBJ1-2	TRBV4-3	NA	ASSQWSGGGNYGYT
TRBJ1-5	TRBV10-3	NA	AISGGDQPQH
TRBJ2-2	TRBV11-3	NA	ASSPPGLAGQGELF
TRBJ2-3	TRBV9	NA	ASSIRAGGTDTQY
TRBJ2-1	TRBV28	few	ASSYQGLHRGGSYNEQF
TRBJ1-2	TRBV5-5	NA	ASSLRGEWSGYT
TRBJ1-2	TRBV2	once	ANEGGLGGYT
TRBJ1-1	TRBV12-3/TRBV12-4	NA	ASSSDLEAF
TRBJ2-1	TRBV6-1	few	ASSEGLWANEQF
TRBJ2-3	TRBV2	NA	ASSFLGLAGGLTDTQY
TRBJ1-3	TRBV13	NA	ASSLDHSSGNTIY
TRBJ2-5	TRBV10-3	NA	ATTGGGETQY
TRBJ2-7	TRBV7-2	NA	ASSGDTYEQY
TRBJ1-4	TRBV7-2	NA	ASSLTFNEKLF
TRBJ1-1	TRBV30	once	AWSDPQGFYTEAF
TRBJ2-7	TRBV28	NA	ASSLGGTANYEQY
TRBJ2-5	TRBV6-4	few	ASSESGTGQETQY
TRBJ2-6	TRBV7-9	NA	ASSKGQGGSSGANVLT
TRBJ1-1	TRBV7-9	few	ASSFPSMPSNTEAF
TRBJ2-1	TRBV29-1	NA	SEGQLYNEQF
TRBJ1-1	TRBV7-2	NA	ASSSSGSTEAF
TRBJ1-2	TRBV28	few	ASSSGGGVDHGYGYT
TRBJ2-7	TRBV7-7	NA	ASSPTGIEQY
TRBJ2-2	TRBV5-6	NA	ASRRDTGELF
TRBJ1-1	TRBV4-3	NA	ASSLGTGVVMNTEAF
TRBJ2-1	TRBV5-4	NA	ASSSGGNNEQF
TRBJ1-3	TRBV6-6	NA	ASSYPAGGSGNTIY
TRBJ2-7	TRBV19	NA	ASSALQGYEQY
TRBJ1-1	TRBV7-2	NA	ASSLGGAGGDTEAF
TRBJ1-4	TRBV5-1	NA	ASSLGRMNLQKGEKLF
TRBJ2-2	TRBV7-9	NA	ASSLQGSGELF